This passage covers 8 T cell receptor beta chains from one sample sequenced in a study of blood T cell repertoires in COVID-19. The protocol was immunoSEQ multiplex PCR, while the TCRdb copy is restricted to in-frame clones and leaves out a portion. Here the sample spans fewer than 400,000 clones, about 90% being singletons. The material sequenced was PBMCs or T cells enriched from blood (not recorded which). These receptors were taken from a woman aged 25 to 39 who had recovered from COVID-19.

This chain links TRBV19 with TRBJ1-4; no clear D gene. V dropped 3 bases and J dropped 0 bases, with 8 bases sitting between them. Germline values: CDR1 LNHDA, CDR2 SQIVND (reference sequence). This CDR3 has 15 amino acids. The CDR3 DNA sequence: TGTGCCAGTAGTATGCACTCTGCAACTAATGAAAAACTGTTTTTT. It yields the protein CASSMHSATNEKLFF.

This chain joins TRBV28 and TRBJ1-1; 9 bases map to TRBD1. Germline CDR1 MDHEN, CDR2 SYDVKM. This CDR3 has 12 amino acids. V dropped 1 base and J dropped 11; count of bases not matched to a gene: 2. The CDR3 is CASSLYGTGAFF. CDR3 bases: TGTGCCAGCAGTTTATACGGGACAGGGGCTTTCTTT. The complete variable domain, with remaining parts taken from reference TRBV28 and TRBJ1-1, reads DVKVTQSSRYLVKRTGEKVFLECVQDMDHENMFWYRQDPGLGLRLIYFSYDVKMKEKGDIPEGYSVSREKKERFSLILESASTNQTSMYLCASSLYGTGAFFGQGTRLTVV.

The CDR3 spells CASSSGPGVPEAFF. The CDR3 DNA follows: TGTGCCAGCAGTTCAGGCCCCGGGGTCCCTGAAGCTTTCTTT. The rearrangement uses TRBV6-5 and TRBJ1-1; unclear D gene. Trimming took 4 bases from V and 6 from J, leaving 15 bases between them. CDR1 is MNHEY, CDR2 SVGAGI, per germline. The CDR3 is made up of 14 amino acids.

The chain uses TRBV7-2 and TRBJ1-2; the D gene is possibly TRBD1 (6 bases). This CDR3 comprises 14 residues. Per germline, CDR1 SGHTA and CDR2 FQGNSA. V was cut by 4 bases and J by 4 bases, with 13 bases left in between. The CDR3 protein is CASSSRTVIYGYTF. The CDR3 DNA sequence: TGTGCCAGCAGCTCCAGGACAGTGATCTATGGCTACACCTTC. The full variable domain, with the rest looked up from reference TRBV7-2 and TRBJ1-2, is GAGVSQSPSNKVTEKGKDVELRCDPISGHTALYWYRQSLGQGLEFLIYFQGNSAPDKSGLPSDRFSAERTGGSVSTLTIQRTQQEDSAVYLCASSSRTVIYGYTFGSGTRLTVV.

The V gene is TRBV9, the J gene TRBJ1-4; 10 nucleotides align to TRBD1. CDR3 length equals 15 residues. Looked up from germline, CDR1 is SGDLS and CDR2 is YYNGEE. Trimming at V came to 2 bases and at J to 7 bases, leaving 5 bases not matched to a gene. The CDR3 sequence is CASSVDRGSGEKLFF. As DNA, the CDR3 is TGTGCCAGCAGCGTGGACAGGGGGTCGGGTGAAAAACTGTTTTTT.

This chain connects TRBV7-6 to TRBJ1-6, with 10 bases that match TRBD1. Unmatched junction bases numbered 8, after V lost 1 base and J lost 14 bases. In germline, CDR1 is SGHVS, CDR2 FNYEAQ. The CDR3 covers 15 residues. CDR3 sequence reads: CASSLDAGTGVALHF. The CDR3 coding sequence is TGTGCCAGCAGCTTAGATGCCGGGACAGGGGTGGCCCTCCACTTT.

The chain is built from TRBV27 and TRBJ1-5; D not certain. Germline CDR1 reads MNHEY; CDR2 reads SMNVEV (reference sequence). This CDR3 spans 15 amino acids. V was trimmed by 6 bases and J by 0 bases, leaving 12 bases between them. CDR3 residues: CASSFSGLSNQPQHF. The CDR3, as DNA: TGTGCCAGCAGCTTCTCGGGTCTTAGCAATCAGCCCCAGCATTTT.

The J gene is TRBJ1-5, the V gene TRBV28; maybe TRBD1 (5 bases). V lost 4 bases and J lost 3, with 13 bases in between. Germline values: CDR1 MDHEN, CDR2 SYDVKM. This CDR3 has 15 amino acids. This chain's CDR3 is CASSSRDSDNQPQHF. The CDR3 DNA reads TGTGCCAGCAGTTCTCGAGACAGCGACAATCAGCCCCAGCATTTT.